Listed below are T cell receptor beta chains from one sample, sequenced in a study of blood T cell repertoires in COVID-19. Here immunoSEQ multiplex PCR was the method, and the copy in TCRdb shows in-frame clones only, minus some. This table has some 80,000 clones, 90% appearing once. Sequences were obtained from peripheral blood. The receptors were sampled from a human donor in a cohort sampled during active COVID-19. Each CDR3 is given with its conserved first and last residue. The order of the fields is D gene, clone size, J gene, V gene, CDR3 protein, CDR3 DNA. A D gene is named only where the DNA matches it firmly. Only some rows state a clone size, as once, few, many or a class for expanded clones.

>TRBD1|NA|TRBJ2-1|TRBV5-4
CASSLIGRGLHNEQFF
TGTGCCAGCAGCTTGATTGGCAGGGGGCTGCACAATGAGCAGTTCTTC
>NA|NA|TRBJ1-1|TRBV19
CASTEGMTEAFF
TGTGCCAGTACGGAGGGAATGACTGAAGCTTTCTTT
>NA|NA|TRBJ2-1|TRBV14
CASSLRGGRGNEQFF
TGTGCCAGCAGCCTACGAGGAGGTCGCGGTAATGAGCAGTTCTTC
>TRBD2|NA|TRBJ2-6|TRBV7-2
CASRLSGGPGANVLTF
TGTGCCAGCAGACTAAGCGGGGGCCCTGGGGCCAACGTCCTGACTTTC
>TRBD2|NA|TRBJ2-1|TRBV7-9
CASSFSSGSRGEQFF
TGTGCCAGCAGCTTCTCTAGCGGGAGTCGGGGTGAGCAGTTCTTC
>NA|once|TRBJ1-2|TRBV7-9
CASSFTVYGYTF
TGTGCCAGCAGCTTTACGGTCTATGGCTACACCTTC
>TRBD1|NA|TRBJ1-5|TRBV6-2/TRBV6-3
CASSPTHRGRQPQHF
TGTGCCAGCAGCCCTACCCACAGGGGGCGTCAGCCCCAGCATTTT
>NA|NA|TRBJ1-1|TRBV19
CASSIKGGGEAFF
TGTGCCAGTAGTATCAAGGGAGGCGGTGAAGCTTTCTTT
>TRBD2|NA|TRBJ2-7|TRBV5-1
CASSPSSGIYEQYF
TGCGCCAGCAGCCCCTCTAGCGGGATCTACGAGCAGTACTTC
>NA|once|TRBJ1-5|TRBV7-8
CASSLADSYSNQPQHF
TGTGCCAGCAGCTTAGCCGACAGTTATAGCAATCAGCCCCAGCATTTT
>NA|few|TRBJ1-6|TRBV6-5
CASSYSGNSPLHF
TGTGCCAGCAGTTACTCCGGGAATTCACCCCTCCACTTT
>TRBD2|NA|TRBJ2-3|TRBV9
CASSTGTSETDTQYF
TGTGCCAGCAGCACCGGGACTAGCGAAACAGATACGCAGTATTTT
>TRBD2|NA|TRBJ2-1|TRBV6-5
CASGLAGYNEQFF
TGTGCCAGCGGACTAGCGGGATACAATGAGCAGTTCTTC
>NA|NA|TRBJ2-7|TRBV9
CASGTGSSYEQYF
TGTGCCAGCGGCACAGGGTCCTCCTACGAGCAGTACTTC
>NA|NA|TRBJ2-1|TRBV6-5
CASSLAPRDWVFF
TGTGCCAGCAGTCTCGCTCCACGGGATTGGGTGTTCTTC
>NA|NA|TRBJ1-4|TRBV5-1
CASSGDTANEKLFF
TGCGCCAGCAGCGGGGACACTGCTAATGAAAAACTGTTTTTT
>TRBD2|NA|TRBJ2-3|TRBV6-2/TRBV6-3
CASSYMVAGGPGTDTQYF
TGTGCCAGCAGTTACATGGTAGCGGGGGGGCCGGGGACAGATACGCAGTATTTT
>NA|NA|TRBJ2-1|TRBV7-9
CASSLVPSSSSYNEQFF
TGTGCCAGCAGCTTAGTTCCCAGTTCCAGCTCCTACAATGAGCAGTTCTTC
>NA|NA|TRBJ2-1|TRBV5-5
CASSWSPYEVRDEQFF
TGTGCCAGCAGCTGGTCACCGTACGAGGTCAGGGATGAGCAGTTCTTC
>NA|NA|TRBJ1-1|TRBV5-6
CASSRDLGAGAFF
TGTGCCAGCAGCCGAGACTTGGGGGCCGGAGCTTTCTTT
>TRBD2|NA|TRBJ2-1|TRBV24-1
CATSDPPSGSRNEQFF
TGTGCCACCAGTGATCCCCCTAGCGGGAGTAGAAATGAGCAGTTCTTC
>NA|NA|TRBJ2-7|TRBV7-8
CASSLDRRELSYEQYF
TGTGCCAGCAGCTTAGACAGGAGGGAACTCTCCTACGAGCAGTACTTC
>TRBD2|NA|TRBJ2-5|TRBV7-2
CASSSSSGRAGETQYF
TGTGCCAGCAGCTCGTCTAGCGGGAGGGCCGGGGAGACCCAGTACTTC
>TRBD1|NA|TRBJ1-3|TRBV9
CASSVEPGGWGNTIYF
TGTGCCAGCAGCGTAGAGCCAGGGGGCTGGGGAAACACCATATATTTT
>NA|NA|TRBJ2-1|TRBV24-1
CATSDKTTGQSEQFF
TGTGCCACCAGTGATAAGACTACGGGCCAAAGCGAGCAGTTCTTC
>TRBD1|NA|TRBJ2-7|TRBV6-6
CASSSGQGTYEQYF
TGTGCCAGCAGTTCAGGACAGGGAACCTACGAGCAGTACTTC
>TRBD2|NA|TRBJ2-7|TRBV29-1
CSVKTSGGRVYEQYF
TGCAGCGTTAAGACTAGCGGGGGGCGCGTTTACGAGCAGTACTTC